These 22 T cell receptor beta chains were sequenced from one sample in a study of T-cell reconstitution after alpha-beta-depleted transplantation in children. Unique molecular identifiers were built into the TCRbeta library. TCRdb reprocessed the PCR reads via MiXCR and lists one record per CDR3 protein. Of some 300,000 distinct CDR3 sequences in the sample, 10% were seen once. This material consisted of PBMCs from the stem cell graft donor, taken from the stem cell graft. Source of these receptors: a human donor who donated a stem cell graft to a child with acute lymphoblastic leukemia.

This chain links TRBV5-5 with TRBJ1-1; 9 bases are shared with TRBD1. The CDR3 extends over 15 amino acids. Germline CDR1 reads SGHKS; CDR2 reads YYEKEE (reference sequence). Germline trimming cut 4 bases from V and 2 bases from J; bases unmatched to any gene: 6. CDR3 nucleotide sequence: TGTGCCAGCAGCATTACAGGGGGCCTAAACACTGAAGCTTTCTTT. This encodes CASSITGGLNTEAFF.

This clonotype has at least ten counts. The gene calls are TRBV27 and TRBJ1-2, with unresolved D. Germline CDR1 MNHEY, CDR2 SMNVEV (reference sequence). The CDR3 loop spans 14 amino acids. V lost 5 bases and J 8 bases, leaving 18 bases between the germline ends. CDR3 sequence (DNA): TGTGCCAGCAGTCCACTCGACGGGTGGGAAGGCTACACCTTC. It is translated as CASSPLDGWEGYTF.

The rearrangement links TRBV27 to TRBJ1-5; D not resolved. Per the germline V gene, CDR1 is MNHEY and CDR2 is SMNVEV (reference sequence). CDR3 length: 15 amino acids. V was shortened by 2 bases and J by 1 base, with 9 bases between the two germline ends. CDR3 loop: CASSLTSGSNQPQHF. The CDR3 DNA follows: TGTGCCAGCAGTTTAACGTCCGGGAGCAATCAGCCCCAGCATTTT.

This clonotype was detected many times. Written as DNA, the CDR3 is TGTGCCAGCAGTTTATTCGGACAGACCCAGTACTTC. Protein sequence: CASSLFGQTQYF. The chain is built from TRBV12-3 or TRBV12-4 and TRBJ2-5; no firm D call. The CDR3 covers 12 residues. Trimming shortened V by 2 bases and J by 6 bases, and 7 bases separated the two germline ends.

The chain employs TRBV20-1 and TRBJ2-1; D might be TRBD1 (5 bases). Trimming left V 3 bases short and J 1 base short, with 10 bases between. The CDR3 has 14 residues. In germline, CDR1 is DFQATT, CDR2 SNEGSKA (reference sequence). CDR3 DNA: TGCAGTGCTAGCAAGGGGTGGTCCTACAATGAGCAGTTCTTC. As protein: CSASKGWSYNEQFF.

The V gene is TRBV5-1, the J gene TRBJ2-6; D ambiguous. CDR1 SGHRS and CDR2 YFSETQ come from the germline V gene. The V end lost 4 bases, the J end lost 0 bases, and 8 bases lay between the germline ends. The CDR3 consists of 15 residues. The CDR3 sequence: CASSPLSSGANVLTF. In DNA form, the CDR3 reads TGCGCCAGCAGCCCACTGAGCTCTGGGGCCAACGTCCTGACTTTC. The entire variable domain, with the rest obtained from reference TRBV5-1 and TRBJ2-6, is as follows: KAGVTQTPRYLIKTRGQQVTLSCSPISGHRSVSWYQQTPGQGLQFLFEYFSETQRNKGNFPGRFSGRQFSNSRSEMNVSTLELGDSALYLCASSPLSSGANVLTFGAGSRLTVL.

V is TRBV7-2 and J is TRBJ2-7; D not resolved. The ends were cut back, 1 base at V and 6 bases at J, with 13 bases in the middle. Germline CDR1 SGHTA, CDR2 FQGNSA. CDR3 length: 14 residues. The CDR3 protein is CASSLGPLGSEQYF. Here the CDR3 DNA reads TGTGCCAGCAGCTTAGGCCCCTTAGGCAGCGAGCAGTACTTC.

This chain connects TRBV5-1 to TRBJ1-2; 10 bases are a match to TRBD1. The germline V gene encodes CDR1 SGHRS and CDR2 YFSETQ. The CDR3 totals 15 residues. V dropped 0 bases and J dropped 8; count of bases not matched to a gene: 7. CDR3 bases: TGCGCCAGCAGCTTGGACGGACAGGGGGGCGACGGCTACACCTTC. Translation: CASSLDGQGGDGYTF.

This clonotype showed up just a few times. The chain links TRBV5-1 to TRBJ1-1; 8 nucleotides agree with TRBD1. Germline CDR1 and CDR2: SGHRS and YFSETQ. V was clipped by 4 bases and J by 1 base; unmatched bases: 6. The CDR3 is made up of 15 amino acids. CDR3 in amino acids: CASSQQGQGNTEAFF. CDR3 DNA: TGCGCCAGCAGCCAGCAAGGACAGGGGAACACTGAAGCTTTCTTT.

This clonotype was picked up a small number of times. V is TRBV28 and J is TRBJ2-7; 9 bases map to TRBD2. The CDR3 sequence is 13 residues long. Germline lookup yields CDR1 MDHEN and CDR2 SYDVKM. With 6 bases clipped from V and 3 bases from J, the junction kept 3 bases outside the gene matches. The CDR3 loop reads CASRPSGVYEQYF. The CDR3 region has the DNA TGTGCCAGCAGGCCTAGCGGGGTCTACGAGCAGTACTTC.

The rearrangement links TRBV6-5 to TRBJ2-1; 8 bases map to TRBD2. J was trimmed by 10 bases and V by 0 bases; bases with no gene match: 5. CDR1 is MNHEY and CDR2 is SVGAGI in the germline V gene. The CDR3 is 14 amino acids. DNA for the CDR3: TGTGCCAGCAGTTACTCCAGCGGGGGACTGGAGCAGTTCTTC. Translating gives CASSYSSGGLEQFF.

The sample holds a few counts of this clonotype. This rearrangement joins TRBV10-3 to TRBJ2-3, with 9 bases aligning to TRBD2. Germline V gives CDR1 ENHRY, CDR2 SYGVKD. V trimming: 6 bases; J trimming: 2 bases; junction bases outside the gene matches: 12. The CDR3 totals 17 residues. This CDR3 is CAIRSPSGVPDTDTQYF. CDR3 in DNA: TGTGCCATCAGGAGTCCTAGCGGGGTCCCAGACACAGATACGCAGTATTTT.

This clonotype was recorded at least ten times. The chain carries TRBV7-8 and TRBJ2-1; 7 nucleotides match TRBD2. V gave up 4 bases and J gave up 4 bases; unmatched junction bases: 13. Germline-derived CDR1 and CDR2 are SGHVS and FQNEAQ. The CDR3 contains 17 residues. The CDR3 coding sequence is TGTGCCAGCAGCTCCGGTCTCGCGGGAGCCATGTACAATGAGCAGTTCTTC. It yields the protein CASSSGLAGAMYNEQFF. Looking up the rest from reference TRBV7-8 and TRBJ2-1 gives the full variable domain: GAGVSQSPRYKVAKRGQDVALRCDPISGHVSLFWYQQALGQGPEFLTYFQNEAQLDKSGLPSDRFFAERPEGSVSTLKIQRTQQEDSAVYLCASSSGLAGAMYNEQFFGPGTRLTVL.

A few counts support this clonotype. This chain joins TRBV7-2 and TRBJ2-2; 11 nucleotides line up with TRBD2. CDR1 is SGHTA and CDR2 is FQGNSA in the germline V gene. The CDR3 length is 17 residues. After removal of 5 bases from V and 2 bases from J, the junction contained 7 bases not matched to a gene. The CDR3 here is CASSVLAGGRNTGELFF. The CDR3, as DNA: TGTGCCAGCAGCGTTCTAGCGGGAGGTCGTAACACCGGGGAGCTGTTTTTT.

This chain joins TRBV28 and TRBJ2-7, with D possibly matching TRBD1 (5 bases). Germline loops: CDR1 MDHEN, CDR2 SYDVKM. Trimming shortened V by 7 bases and J by 6 bases, and 13 bases separated the two germline ends. The CDR3 covers 12 residues. The CDR3 reads CASTPQGGEQYF. CDR3 coding DNA: TGTGCCAGCACCCCTCAGGGCGGCGAGCAGTACTTC.

This clonotype has a handful of counts. The rearrangement joins TRBV5-1 to TRBJ1-4; D possibly corresponds to TRBD1 (5 bases). Germline V gene data show CDR1 as SGHRS and CDR2 as YFSETQ. Trimming removed 4 bases at V and 11 bases at J, with 12 bases between. This CDR3 is 12 amino acids long. In DNA form, the CDR3 reads TGCGCCAGCAGCGAGACGGAGGGGAAACTGTTTTTT. Amino acid sequence: CASSETEGKLFF.

The chain is built from TRBV6-5 and TRBJ2-1, with 9 bases aligning to TRBD2. The CDR3 has 17 amino acids. CDR1 and CDR2 from the germline V gene are MNHEY and SVGAGI. Losses at the gene ends were 2 bases for V and 7 bases for J; bases not matched to a gene: 12. The CDR3 DNA sequence: TGTGCCAGCAGTTACGCCCCTTTGCGGGAGGGCCGGAATGAGCAGTTCTTC. As protein: CASSYAPLREGRNEQFF.

This clonotype was found a few times. V and J are TRBV12-3 or TRBV12-4 and TRBJ2-4, with D uncertain. V dropped 7 bases and J dropped 6 bases, with 19 bases sitting between them. CDR3 size: 15 residues. CDR3 residues: CASTPASLSGNIQYF. As DNA, the CDR3 is TGTGCCAGCACCCCAGCGAGTCTATCGGGAAACATTCAGTACTTC.

This clonotype was observed a few times. V is TRBV4-3 and J is TRBJ1-6, with D unresolved. Per the germline V gene, CDR1 is LGHNA and CDR2 is YSLEER. Trimming pared 0 bases from V and 7 bases from J, leaving 10 bases between. The CDR3 length is 15 residues. This chain's CDR3 is CASSQDRSRNSPLHF. The CDR3 nucleotides are TGCGCCAGCAGCCAAGATCGGAGTAGAAATTCACCCCTCCACTTT.

V gene TRBV4-3 combines with J gene TRBJ2-7; D ambiguous. Germline CDR1 is LGHNA and CDR2 is YSLEER. Between the trimmed V and J ends, which lost 3 bases and 5 bases, there was a span of 14 bases. The CDR3 runs to 14 residues. CDR3 sequence (DNA): TGCGCCAGCAGCCATAACGCTGTGGGCGACGAGCAGTACTTC. Translation gives CASSHNAVGDEQYF.

The V gene is TRBV5-1, the J gene TRBJ2-3; TRBD2 aligns across 8 bases. Germline V gene sequence: CDR1 SGHRS, CDR2 YFSETQ. The CDR3 length is 15 residues. V gave up 3 bases and J gave up 2 bases; unmatched junction bases: 5. CDR3 DNA sequence: TGCGCCAGCAGCTCCGGACTAGCCCACACAGATACGCAGTATTTT. Encoded protein: CASSSGLAHTDTQYF.

The gene calls are TRBV7-3 and TRBJ2-1; 12 bases are a match to TRBD2. The V gene's germline CDR1 is SGHTA and CDR2 FQGTGA. The J segment lost 9 bases and the V segment lost 3 bases, leaving 6 bases of the junction unmatched. The CDR3 runs to 15 residues. CDR3 DNA: TGTGCCAGCAGCTTTCTAGCGGGAGGGCGGGGTGAGCAGTTCTTC. Its translation: CASSFLAGGRGEQFF.